This T cell receptor beta chain was recorded in a study of tumor and adjacent non-tumor tissue in lung cancer. J lost 5 bases, V lost 4 bases, and 19 bases had no gene match. Germline CDR1 is LGHNA and CDR2 is YNFKEQ. CDR3 length: 18 residues. The library came from three nested PCR rounds adapted from ARM-PCR protocols. One entry per CDR3 protein, called by TCRdb with MiXCR from the multiplex PCR reads. The sample has some 80,000 distinct CDR3 sequences, over 65% seen once; the top ten hold approximately 40%. This sample's RNA came from whole unsorted tissue. More than 3 cm separated this lung sample from the edge of the tumor.

The specimen was distant non-tumor lung tissue. The chain joins TRBV4-2 to TRBJ1-2, with 7 bases identical to TRBD1. This TCR derives from a man between 65 and 85 years old with non-small cell lung cancer. The CDR3 is CASSLWRDSFIRGYGYTF. In nucleotides, the CDR3 is TGTGCCAGCAGCCTATGGCGGGACAGCTTTATTCGTGGGTATGGCTACACCTTC.